Below, 5 T cell receptor beta chains from the same sample are listed, as sequenced in a study of T cells in Graves' hyperthyroidism and ophthalmopathy. What was amplified from RNA transcripts were TCR beta CDR3 regions. The TCR CDR3 was amplified in a first-round RT-PCR using the HTBI primer set. TCRdb re-called the multiplex PCR reads with MiXCR, one entry per CDR3 protein. The data hold about 380,000 distinct CDR3 sequences, with around 14% observed a single time. The material sequenced was blood. Receptor source: an older woman with Graves' hyperthyroidism.

Ten or more counts support this clonotype. The chain uses TRBV11-1 and TRBJ2-7, with no clear D. Germline V lookup: CDR1 SGHAT, CDR2 FQDESV (reference sequence). The CDR3 has 13 residues. V gave up 2 bases and J gave up 1 base, with 6 bases separating them. The CDR3 sequence: CASSLPGSYEQYF. The CDR3 DNA sequence: TGTGCCAGCAGCTTACCGGGTTCCTACGAGCAGTACTTC.

This clonotype occurred many times. The chain has TRBV20-1 and TRBJ1-2; D gene uncertain. Looked up from germline, CDR1 is DFQATT and CDR2 is SNEGSKA (reference sequence). The V end was cut by 1 base, the J end by 4 bases, with 10 bases between. The CDR3 is made up of 13 amino acids. CDR3 in DNA: TGCAGTGCTAGAGTAACAGAAAGCTATGGCTACACCTTC. Protein: CSARVTESYGYTF.

V gene TRBV19 combines with J gene TRBJ2-7, with 9 nucleotides matching TRBD1. Germline V gene sequence: CDR1 LNHDA, CDR2 SQIVND (reference sequence). V was clipped by 5 bases and J by 1 base; unmatched bases: 12. The CDR3 is 17 amino acids. Here the CDR3 DNA reads TGTGCCAGTAGTGATACTACCGGGACAGGGTCTTCCTACGAGCAGTACTTC. This sequence encodes CASSDTTGTGSSYEQYF.

This clonotype was seen many times. The J gene is TRBJ1-5, the V gene TRBV2; 7 nucleotides agree with TRBD1. CDR3 size: 15 residues. The ends lost 6 bases at V and 1 base at J; junction bases unmatched: 6. The germline V gene encodes CDR1 SNHLY and CDR2 FYNNEI. The CDR3 reads CASRAGTVSNQPQHF. The DNA for the CDR3 is TGTGCCAGCAGAGCCGGGACAGTAAGCAATCAGCCCCAGCATTTT.

The chain combines TRBV28 with TRBJ2-7; D call uncertain. Germline-derived CDR1 and CDR2 are MDHEN and SYDVKM. The V and J ends lost 6 bases and 6 bases respectively, with 18 bases between them. The CDR3 is 14 residues long. The CDR3 region has the DNA TGTGCCAGCAGCGTGCTGGACCGGAAGGGCGAGCAGTACTTC. Translation: CASSVLDRKGEQYF.